Listed below are T cell receptor beta chains from one sample, sequenced in a study of cytomegalovirus exposure and HLA in healthy donors. Sequenced by immunoSEQ multiplex PCR; TCRdb stores in-frame clones only, minus some. The sample yields about 190,000 clones, about 86% seen once. Input material: PBMCs. These receptors were obtained from a woman aged 18 to 35 in good health and CMV-seropositive. The CDR3 runs from the conserved cysteine through the conserved F or W. The order of the fields is J gene, clone size, V gene, CDR3 length, D gene, CDR3 DNA, CDR3 protein. The D gene is left open where the match is weak. The size field is filled for only some rows; it gives once, few, many or a size class.

TRBJ2-3,-,TRBV28,14,TRBD1,TGTGCCAGCAGTTTAGTACAGGGGACAGATACGCAGTATTTT,CASSLVQGTDTQYF
TRBJ1-5,-,TRBV19,14,-,TGTGCCAGCAGGGACGCGGGAAAGATCCAGCCCCAGCATTTT,CASRDAGKIQPQHF
TRBJ1-1,-,TRBV5-1,15,-,TGCGCCAGCAGCGCCAACAGGGTTTCCAACACTGAAGCTTTCTTT,CASSANRVSNTEAFF
TRBJ2-7,-,TRBV6-5,13,-,TGTGCCAGCAGTCGACGGGGGAGCTACGAGCAGTACTTC,CASSRRGSYEQYF
TRBJ1-5,few,TRBV7-2,16,-,TGTGCCAGCAGCTTAGTGGCGACAGATAGCAATCAGCCCCAGCATTTT,CASSLVATDSNQPQHF
TRBJ2-7,-,TRBV7-2,14,TRBD1,TGTGCCAGCAGCTTGGGGACAGGGCCCTACGAGCAGTACTTC,CASSLGTGPYEQYF
TRBJ1-5,-,TRBV4-3,15,-,TGCGCCAGCAGCCAAGTTCGGGGGAGCATTCAGCCCCAGCATTTT,CASSQVRGSIQPQHF
TRBJ1-1,-,TRBV7-6,17,-,TGTGCCAGCAGCCCCGGGTCCTTTCTAACCATGAACACTGAAGCTTTCTTT,CASSPGSFLTMNTEAFF
TRBJ1-1,-,TRBV5-1,15,-,TGCGCCAGCAGCTCGCAGACAGTCCTGAACACTGAAGCTTTCTTT,CASSSQTVLNTEAFF
TRBJ2-2,-,TRBV2,14,-,TGTGCCAGCAGTGAAGGTGGGAGAACCGGGGAGCTGTTTTTT,CASSEGGRTGELFF
TRBJ1-3,once,TRBV7-6,17,-,TGTGCCAGCAGCTCCCTCATCCTGGGGGCGTCTGGAAACACCATATATTTT,CASSSLILGASGNTIYF
TRBJ2-1,-,TRBV27,16,TRBD2,TGTGCCAGCAGTTTGGGAGCGGGGGGCGGCTACAATGAGCAGTTCTTC,CASSLGAGGGYNEQFF
TRBJ2-7,-,TRBV13,14,-,TGTGCCAGCAGCAACTTACAGGGCTTAAGGGAGCAGTACTTC,CASSNLQGLREQYF
TRBJ2-5,-,TRBV5-1,14,TRBD2,TGCGCCAGCAGCGGAGGCGGGGGATCGGAGACCCAGTACTTC,CASSGGGGSETQYF
TRBJ1-2,-,TRBV18,13,-,TGTGCCAGCTCGCAACAGGGTTTCGATGGCTACACCTTC,CASSQQGFDGYTF
TRBJ1-3,-,TRBV6-1,15,-,TGTGCCAGCAGTGAAGCCGGGGGAACCGGAAACACCATATATTTT,CASSEAGGTGNTIYF
TRBJ2-3,-,TRBV5-8,15,TRBD2,TGTGCCAGCAGCCCCGGGACTAGCAACGCAGATACGCAGTATTTT,CASSPGTSNADTQYF
TRBJ2-1,-,TRBV5-1,16,TRBD2,TGCGCCAGCAGCCCCTTTCTAGCGGGGGGGCTCAATGAGCAGTTCTTC,CASSPFLAGGLNEQFF
TRBJ1-1,-,TRBV6-6,14,TRBD1,TGTGCCAGCAGGGGGACAGCAGAGTGGGGTGAAGCTTTCTTT,CASRGTAEWGEAFF
TRBJ2-1,-,TRBV4-3,13,-,TGCGCCAGCAGCCAAGAGGCGGGGAATGAGCAGTTCTTC,CASSQEAGNEQFF
TRBJ2-7,-,TRBV5-6,15,TRBD2,TGTGCCAGCAGCCCCAGCGGGGGCCTTACCTACGAGCAGTACTTC,CASSPSGGLTYEQYF
TRBJ1-2,-,TRBV7-8,14,TRBD1,TGTGCCAGCAGCTCCTCCGGACAGGGATATGGCTACACCTTC,CASSSSGQGYGYTF
TRBJ2-1,-,TRBV20-1,11,TRBD1,TGCAGTGCTGACAGGGTCTGGGAGCAGTTCTTC,CSADRVWEQFF
TRBJ2-7,-,TRBV5-6,12,-,TGTGCCAGCAGCTTGGGAGGTTCCGAGCAGTACTTC,CASSLGGSEQYF
TRBJ2-7,few,TRBV7-9,16,TRBD2,TGTGCCAGCAGCCGAAGCGTGGGAGGGATGCCGAACGAGCAGTACTTC,CASSRSVGGMPNEQYF
TRBJ2-6,-,TRBV25-1,17,TRBD1,TGTGCCAGCATGGGGGGCAGGGGGCGCCTTGGGGCCAACGTCCTGACTTTC,CASMGGRGRLGANVLTF
TRBJ2-7,-,TRBV6-5,15,TRBD1,TGTGCCAGCCGCAGAGGGGGCGCCCGCTCCTACGAGCAGTACTTC,CASRRGGARSYEQYF
TRBJ2-7,-,TRBV5-1,15,-,TGCGCCAGCAGCCCGAGGGACACCAACCTCTACGAGCAGTACTTC,CASSPRDTNLYEQYF
TRBJ2-2,once,TRBV5-1,15,TRBD1,TGCGCCAGCAGCTTGGGGACAGGGGGAACCGGGGAGCTGTTTTTT,CASSLGTGGTGELFF
TRBJ2-1,-,TRBV4-2,17,TRBD2,TGTGCCAGCAGCCAAGACGGTAGCGGGGGTCCCTACAATGAGCAGTTCTTC,CASSQDGSGGPYNEQFF
TRBJ1-5,-,TRBV7-2,14,-,TGTGCCAGCAGTCGAGGACAGAGCAATCAGCCCCAGCATTTT,CASSRGQSNQPQHF
TRBJ2-1,-,TRBV6-6,15,TRBD1,TGTGCCAGCAGTTACCCCCGGGACAGCTACAATGAGCAGTTCTTC,CASSYPRDSYNEQFF
TRBJ2-7,-,TRBV7-3,15,-,TGTGCCAGCAGCTTCCCCCTAACGAGCTCCTACGAGCAGTACTTC,CASSFPLTSSYEQYF
TRBJ2-2,-,TRBV11-2,16,TRBD2,TGTGCCAGCAGCCCGGATGGGTCCGCCGGGGGGTGGGAGCTGTTTTTT,CASSPDGSAGGWELFF
TRBJ1-1,-,TRBV4-1,13,-,TGCGCCAGCAGCCAAGAGCAGGGTATGAAAGCTTTCTTT,CASSQEQGMKAFF
TRBJ1-4,-,TRBV9,14,TRBD1,TGTGCCAGCAGCGAGGGACAGGGGGTTGAAAAACTGTTTTTT,CASSEGQGVEKLFF
TRBJ2-6,-,TRBV5-1,18,TRBD1,TGCGCCAGCAGTCAGGGGGCAGGCGTCCCCTCTGGGGCCAACGTCCTGACTTTC,CASSQGAGVPSGANVLTF
TRBJ1-3,-,TRBV4-1,15,TRBD1,TGCGCCAGCAGCCAGATAACAGGGGATAGAAACACCATATATTTT,CASSQITGDRNTIYF
TRBJ2-2,-,TRBV6-6,15,-,TGTGCCAGCAGTTCTGTAAACACACCCACCGGGGAGCTGTTTTTT,CASSSVNTPTGELFF
TRBJ1-1,-,TRBV2,10,-,TGTGCCAGCAGGGGGCCTGAAGCTTTCTTT,CASRGPEAFF
TRBJ2-2,once,TRBV9,18,-,TGTGCCAGCAGCGTAGGTCCGGTCCAGGGGCAGGTTCCCGGGGAGCTGTTTTTT,CASSVGPVQGQVPGELFF
TRBJ2-3,-,TRBV5-1,16,TRBD2,TGCGCCAGCAGCCGCTCACTAGCGGGAAGCACAGATACGCAGTATTTT,CASSRSLAGSTDTQYF
TRBJ2-1,-,TRBV29-1,16,TRBD2,TGCAGCGTTGCCGGGACTAGCGGGGCGGAGTACAATGAGCAGTTCTTC,CSVAGTSGAEYNEQFF
TRBJ1-6,-,TRBV7-8,14,-,TGTGCCAGCAGCTTAGATCGTTTGAGTTCACCCCTCCACTTT,CASSLDRLSSPLHF
TRBJ1-4,-,TRBV2,12,-,TGTGCCAGCAATGGGGCGGGAGAAAAACTGTTTTTT,CASNGAGEKLFF
TRBJ1-1,once,TRBV16,17,TRBD1,TGTGCCAGCAGCCAGGCACACAGGGGCCTCCAGAACACTGAAGCTTTCTTT,CASSQAHRGLQNTEAFF
TRBJ2-1,many,TRBV6-4,15,TRBD2,TGTGCCAGCAGTGACAAAGCGGGGTCCTACAATGAGCAGTTCTTC,CASSDKAGSYNEQFF
TRBJ2-3,-,TRBV19,12,TRBD2,TGTGCCAGCATATCCGGGAGGGATACGCAGTATTTT,CASISGRDTQYF
TRBJ2-7,-,TRBV7-9,13,-,TGTGCCAGCAGCTTCGGGACATGGAAGGAGCAATACTTC,CASSFGTWKEQYF
TRBJ1-6,few,TRBV5-5,16,-,TGTGCCAGCAGCGGGTCCGGGACACCCGTGAATTCACCCCTCCACTTT,CASSGSGTPVNSPLHF